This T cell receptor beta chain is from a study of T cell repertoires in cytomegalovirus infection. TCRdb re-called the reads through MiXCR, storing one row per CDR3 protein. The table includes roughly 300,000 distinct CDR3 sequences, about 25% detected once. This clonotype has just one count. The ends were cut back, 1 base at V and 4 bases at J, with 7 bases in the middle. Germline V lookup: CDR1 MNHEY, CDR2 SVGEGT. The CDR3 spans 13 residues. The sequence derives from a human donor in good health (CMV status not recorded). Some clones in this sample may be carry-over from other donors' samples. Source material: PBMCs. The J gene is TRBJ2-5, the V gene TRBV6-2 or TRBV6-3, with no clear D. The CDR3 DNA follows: TGTGCCAGCAGTTACTGGACGGGAGAGACCCAGTACTTC. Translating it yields CASSYWTGETQYF.